This T cell receptor beta chain was captured by sequencing in a study of T cells after yellow fever vaccination. 5'RACE template switching produced TCR cDNA carrying a universal primer site and UMIs. Using its own MiXCR run on the 5' RACE reads, TCRdb lists one record per CDR3 protein. The profile shows almost 600,000 distinct CDR3 sequences, about 13% of them singletons. This CDR3 region has 14 residues. From germline, CDR1 is LNHDA and CDR2 SQIVND (reference sequence). The V end was cut by 7 bases, the J end by 6 bases, with 19 bases between. This clonotype was observed a handful of times. The source is a man aged 30-40 years who received the YFV17D yellow fever vaccine. Specimen: PBMCs, collected on the day of the yellow fever booster vaccination. The J gene is TRBJ2-7, the V gene TRBV19, with D possibly matching TRBD2 (6 bases). Here the CDR3 reads CASTDRGITSEQYF. In DNA, the CDR3 is TGTGCCAGTACCGATCGGGGGATTACGAGCGAGCAGTACTTC.